The present T cell receptor beta chain was sequenced within a study of spatial heterogeneity in lung cancer. The overall study: Follow-up PBMC samples were sequenced when available, at a median of around two years after resection.

CDR3 length equals 16 residues. The J segment lost 7 bases and the V segment lost 3 bases, leaving 13 bases of the junction unmatched. Per germline, CDR1 MDHEN and CDR2 SYDVKM. The table lists this clonotype with many counts. The time point here: blood at routine non-recurrence follow-up after resection. TCRdb re-called the 5' RACE reads with MiXCR, one entry per CDR3 protein. The sample has 42,000 or so distinct CDR3 sequences, about 11% seen once. The receptor was derived from a female donor with early-stage non-small cell lung cancer. Here the sequenced sample was PBMCs, taken at follow-up. V is TRBV28 and J is TRBJ2-3; 7 nucleotides line up with TRBD1. In DNA form, the CDR3 reads TGTGCCAGCAGTTTCTACAGGGGACAAATGGGAAATACGCAGTATTTT. Encoded protein: CASSFYRGQMGNTQYF.